The TCR beta chain under discussion was sequenced for a study of blood T cell repertoires in COVID-19. For the study at large: Acute-phase and convalescent COVID-19 samples originated in the United States, Italy and Spain.

The CDR3 totals 15 residues. Germline V lookup: CDR1 LNHDA, CDR2 SQIVND (reference sequence). Each participant's cohort was designated according to participant-reported clinical history. Recovered status applied to Cohort 3 donors who had two consecutive negative PCRs. It also applied to those with clearance or with symptom resolution. Methods used by the authors: Nucleated cell counts were estimated from reference gene primer amplification. Produced via immunoSEQ multiplex PCR; TCRdb's table is partial and in-frame only. V and J calls and clone size are as listed in that table; D and trimming were resolved from the DNA. The repertoire holds approximately 280,000 clones, with roughly 86% as singletons. Concerning this clone: An end of the junction does not agree with germline; a read error may underlie this. Other DNA sequences in this sample translate to the same CDR3.

Sequencing was carried out using PBMCs or T cells enriched from blood (not recorded which). This clonotype was sampled from a woman aged 60-75 years who had recovered from COVID-19. V gene TRBV19 combines with J gene TRBJ2-5; the D gene is possibly TRBD2 (5 bases). The CDR3 protein is CASSSVPAADETQYF. The CDR3 region has the DNA TGTGCCAGTAGTTCGGTTCCAGCGGCCGACGAGACTCAGTACTTC.